The entry that follows covers one T cell receptor (beta chain) sequence. The antigen is undetermined. Documented time point: archival surgical resection tumor tissue. This sample was included in a study of PD-1 blockade in mismatch repair-deficient tumors. The repertoire was sequenced with immunoSEQ multiplex PCR; TCRdb's copy has only in-frame clones and lacks some. The repertoire includes 3,500 to 4,500 clones, 60% to 85% of them detected once, and 7.4% sits in the top ten. Study-wide results and caveats: Tumor-resident clones, often absent from pretreatment blood, expanded after pembrolizumab and then contracted.

Here the sequenced sample was primary tumor tissue, taken from a patient treated with pembrolizumab. This receptor was identified in an adult with mismatch repair-deficient cancer.

Written as DNA, the CDR3 is TGTGCGACATCCTCAGGGGGCCACTACGAGCAGTACTTC. This encodes CATSSGGHYEQYF. The genes are TRBV28 and TRBJ2-7, with TRBD1 matching 8 bases. The CDR3 is 13 amino acids. Germline lookup yields CDR1 MDHEN and CDR2 SYDVKM.